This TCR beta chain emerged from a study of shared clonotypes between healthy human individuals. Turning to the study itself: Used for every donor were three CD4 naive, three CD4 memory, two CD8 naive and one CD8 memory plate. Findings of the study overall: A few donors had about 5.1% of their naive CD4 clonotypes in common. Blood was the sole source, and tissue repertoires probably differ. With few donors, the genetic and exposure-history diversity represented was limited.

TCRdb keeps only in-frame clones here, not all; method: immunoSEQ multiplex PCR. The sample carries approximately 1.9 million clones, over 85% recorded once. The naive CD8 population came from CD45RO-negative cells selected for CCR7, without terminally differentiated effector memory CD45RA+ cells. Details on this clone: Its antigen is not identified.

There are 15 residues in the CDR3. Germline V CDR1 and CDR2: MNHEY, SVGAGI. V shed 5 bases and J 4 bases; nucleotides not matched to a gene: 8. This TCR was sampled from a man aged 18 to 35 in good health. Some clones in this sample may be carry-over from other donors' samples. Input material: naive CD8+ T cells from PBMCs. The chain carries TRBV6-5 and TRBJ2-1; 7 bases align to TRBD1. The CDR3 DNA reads TGTGCCAGCAGTGCTACAGGGGACACTTACAATGAGCAGTTCTTC. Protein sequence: CASSATGDTYNEQFF.